One TCR beta chain is described in this entry. Clones were sequenced by immunoSEQ multiplex PCR, and TCRdb holds only the in-frame ones, with some missing. The sample consists of almost 90,000 clones, approximately 86% of them appearing once. This entry is derived from a study of control samples from healthy donors and cancer patients. The CDR3 is 16 amino acids. Trimming removed 1 base from V and 2 bases from J, with 13 bases in between. CDR1 is SGHNT, CDR2 YYREEE, per germline (reference sequence). The J gene is TRBJ1-5, the V gene TRBV5-4; D is possibly TRBD1 (6 bases). The clonotype was recovered from a man aged 25-40 years in good health. The material sequenced was blood. The DNA for the CDR3 is TGTGCCAGCAGCTTGTTTGATGCAGGGGGCAATCAGCCCCAGCATTTT. This sequence encodes CASSLFDAGGNQPQHF.